A single sample gave rise to the 31 T cell receptor beta chains below, sequenced in a study of blood T cell repertoires in COVID-19 (dated by TCRdb to 2018 to 2021). The protocol used for the library was the immunoSEQ multiplex PCR assay. In TCRdb, the immuneACCESS table is reduced to in-frame sequences with V and J assigned. These tables do not hold every clone; where another copy was compared, an unresolved V gene accounts for under half, and the others remain unexplained. The sample table records about 49,000 clones; over 65% of these occur just once. Roughly 12% of the sample is in the top ten clones. Sequencing was done on a sample of peripheral blood. Receptors originate from a human donor in a cohort sampled during active COVID-19.

This sequence joins TRBV5-1 and TRBJ2-7, with 8 bases that match TRBD2. The CDR3 contains 15 residues. The ends lost 2 bases at V and 0 bases at J; junction bases unmatched: 4. The V gene's germline CDR1 is SGHRS and CDR2 YFSETQ. The CDR3: CASSLLAGFSYEQYF. CDR3 in DNA: TGCGCCAGCAGCTTATTAGCGGGGTTCTCCTACGAGCAGTACTTC.

The rearrangement links TRBV25-1 to TRBJ1-5; 7 nucleotides match TRBD1. Per germline, CDR1 MGHDK and CDR2 SYGVNS. The V segment lost 5 bases and the J segment 7 bases; nucleotides outside the gene matches: 5. The CDR3 consists of 13 residues. CDR3 DNA: TGTGCCAGCAGTCTGGAGGGGGCCCAGCCCCAGCATTTT. Translation: CASSLEGAQPQHF.

The rearrangement joins TRBV28 to TRBJ2-5; no clear D gene. V was trimmed by 2 bases and J by 1 base, leaving 14 bases between them. CDR3 size: 16 residues. Germline V lookup: CDR1 MDHEN, CDR2 SYDVKM. The DNA for the CDR3 is TGTGCCAGCAGTTTAGGTGTGATACTTTTCCAAGAGACCCAGTACTTC. Amino acid sequence: CASSLGVILFQETQYF.

The genes are TRBV5-8 and TRBJ1-2; 7 positions agree with TRBD1. The CDR3 runs 15 residues. Germline V gene sequence: CDR1 SGHTS, CDR2 YDEGEE. J lost 4 bases, V lost 3 bases, and 9 bases had no gene match. CDR3 loop: CASSWDRRLGYGYTF. The CDR3 nucleotides are TGTGCCAGCAGCTGGGACAGACGCTTGGGCTATGGCTACACCTTC.

This chain connects TRBV28 to TRBJ2-3, with 7 positions matching TRBD2. Germline CDR1 and CDR2: MDHEN and SYDVKM. J lost 0 bases, V lost 3 bases, and 24 bases had no gene match. The CDR3 contains 22 residues. This CDR3 reads CASSFPGVRLADLATSTDTQYF. Here the CDR3 DNA reads TGTGCCAGCAGTTTTCCGGGGGTTAGGCTAGCGGACCTGGCAACTAGCACAGATACGCAGTATTTT.

This clone was counted between two and nine times. The chain carries TRBV28 and TRBJ1-1; D uncertain. Trimming removed 5 bases from V and 1 base from J, with 11 bases in between. CDR1 and CDR2 (germline): MDHEN, SYDVKM. The CDR3 runs 14 residues. DNA for the CDR3: TGTGCCAGCAGTCATAAACCCGGGAACACTGAAGCTTTCTTT. Residues: CASSHKPGNTEAFF.

This clone was recorded only once. The chain recombines TRBV20-1 with TRBJ2-5; 9 nucleotides agree with TRBD2. Looked up from germline, CDR1 is DFQATT and CDR2 is SNEGSKA (reference sequence). The CDR3 sequence is 15 residues long. Trimming at V came to 6 bases and at J to 1 base, leaving 9 bases not matched to a gene. The CDR3, as DNA: TGCAGTGCCAGTCCGGGACTAGCCCGCCAAGAGACCCAGTACTTC. Translated: CSASPGLARQETQYF.

The V gene is TRBV5-1, the J gene TRBJ1-5; D not certain. This CDR3 region has 18 residues. Germline values: CDR1 SGHRS, CDR2 YFSETQ. V shed 2 bases and J shed 0 bases, with 18 bases lying between them. The CDR3 nucleotides read TGCGCCAGCAGCTTTGTGGACGGACTGGGGTATAGCAATCAGCCCCAGCATTTT. It is translated as CASSFVDGLGYSNQPQHF.

The V call is TRBV7-2, the J call TRBJ2-2; D might be TRBD2 (8 bases). The CDR3 sequence is 17 residues long. Germline lookup yields CDR1 SGHTA and CDR2 FQGNSA. The V gene lost 3 bases and the J gene lost 0 bases, with 14 bases spanning the gap. CDR3 coding DNA: TGTGCCAGCAGCTTTACGGGGGGGACAGCGAACACCGGGGAGCTGTTTTTT. Its protein product is CASSFTGGTANTGELFF.

This sequence joins TRBV5-8 and TRBJ1-3, with 7 positions matching TRBD1. The CDR3 consists of 15 residues. Trimming took 1 base from V and 4 from J; bases not matched to a gene: 5. Germline CDR1 reads SGHTS; CDR2 reads YDEGEE. CDR3 in DNA: TGTGCCAGCAGCTTGTCGGGGGACAGCGGAAACACCATATATTTT. Protein product: CASSLSGDSGNTIYF.

The rearrangement links TRBV6-5 to TRBJ1-2; 8 nucleotides agree with TRBD1. Germline CDR1 MNHEY, CDR2 SVGAGI. Trimming cost V 7 bases and J 7 bases; bases outside gene matches: 8. The CDR3 sequence is 13 residues long. CDR3 amino acids: CASKTQGAPGYTF. The CDR3 DNA reads as TGTGCCAGCAAGACGCAGGGGGCGCCTGGCTACACCTTC.

V is TRBV18 and J is TRBJ1-1; D perhaps matches TRBD1 (6 bases). The ends were cut back, 1 base at V and 4 bases at J, with 10 bases in the middle. The CDR3 has 14 amino acids. Germline V CDR1 and CDR2: KGHSH, LQKENI. The CDR3 region has the DNA TGTGCCAGCTCACCACTCCAACAGGGCACTGAAGCTTTCTTT. Translated: CASSPLQQGTEAFF.

This chain uses TRBV5-4 with TRBJ2-7; D unclear. V dropped 4 bases and J dropped 5 bases, with 16 bases sitting between them. The CDR3 is 14 amino acids. The V gene's germline CDR1 is SGHNT and CDR2 YYREEE (reference sequence). Here the CDR3 DNA reads TGTGCCAGCAGCCCGGGTATAAGACCCCACGAGCAGTACTTC. Translating it yields CASSPGIRPHEQYF.

The J gene is TRBJ2-7, the V gene TRBV7-9; D may be TRBD1 (5 bases). Germline CDR1 SEHNR, CDR2 FQNEAQ (reference sequence). Trimming cost V 11 bases and J 7 bases, with 24 bases left between them. This CDR3 comprises 14 residues. Here the CDR3 DNA reads TGTGCCGGGATCAGGGAAGGCCGGGTTGAGGAGCAGTACTTC. Its protein is CAGIREGRVEEQYF.

The gene calls are TRBV3-1 (or the pseudogene TRBV3-2) and TRBJ2-4; D may be TRBD2 (7 bases). The CDR3 loop spans 15 amino acids. Germline V gene lookup returns CDR1 LGHDT and CDR2 YNNKEL (reference sequence). Between the trimmed V and J ends, which lost 1 base and 6 bases, there was a span of 13 bases. CDR3 nucleotides: TGTGCCAGCAGCCAAGCCCGGGGAGGGGGAAACATTCAGTACTTC. The encoded protein is CASSQARGGGNIQYF.

The V and J genes are TRBV4-2 and TRBJ2-2; no clear D. This CDR3 comprises 15 residues. Germline V gene lookup returns CDR1 LGHNA and CDR2 YNFKEQ. V was pared by 0 bases and J by 2 bases, with 7 bases between. In DNA form, the CDR3 reads TGTGCCAGCAGCCAAGAGGCCAGAAACACCGGGGAGCTGTTTTTT. As protein: CASSQEARNTGELFF.

The genes are TRBV7-2 and TRBJ2-7; no firm D call. V shed 5 bases and J shed 1 base, with 9 bases lying between them. This CDR3 region has 13 residues. Germline CDR1 is SGHTA and CDR2 is FQGNSA. The CDR3 loop is CASSVTESYEQYF. CDR3 nucleotide sequence: TGTGCCAGCAGCGTCACAGAATCCTACGAGCAGTACTTC.

The V call is TRBV6-2 or TRBV6-3, the J call TRBJ2-7; D possibly corresponds to TRBD1 (6 bases). CDR3 length: 18 amino acids. With 3 bases removed from V and 7 bases from J, the gap between germline ends came to 28 bases. Germline V CDR1 and CDR2: MNHEY, SVGEGT. CDR3 in DNA: TGTGCCAGCAGTTATCACCCCACAGGGACATTTCACGAGAGGGAGCAGTACTTC. The encoded protein is CASSYHPTGTFHEREQYF.

The J gene is TRBJ1-1, the V gene TRBV7-3; TRBD1 matches 7 bases. With V trimmed by 6 bases and J by 4 bases, 2 bases remained unmatched. CDR1 is SGHTA, CDR2 FQGTGA, per germline. The CDR3 has 12 amino acids. CDR3 amino acids: CASSSGGTEAFF. The CDR3, as DNA: TGTGCCAGCAGTTCAGGGGGCACTGAAGCTTTCTTT.

The chain carries TRBV20-1 and TRBJ2-7; TRBD1 matches 12 bases. Per the germline V gene, CDR1 is DFQATT and CDR2 is SNEGSKA (reference sequence). This CDR3 spans 14 amino acids. The trim removed 3 bases at V and 7 bases at J, leaving 7 bases unmatched. CDR3 nucleotide sequence: TGCAGTGCTAGTGCGGGACAGGGGGCGGGAGAGCAGTACTTC. Its protein product is CSASAGQGAGEQYF.

The gene calls are TRBV2 and TRBJ1-3; a weak D match, TRBD1 (6 bases). The V end lost 6 bases, the J end lost 0 bases, and 12 bases lay between the germline ends. The V gene's germline CDR1 is SNHLY and CDR2 FYNNEI. The CDR3 contains 15 residues. The CDR3 region is CASSNTGSSGNTIYF. The CDR3 nucleotides read TGTGCCAGCAGCAACACAGGGTCCTCTGGAAACACCATATATTTT. Filled out from reference TRBV2 and TRBJ1-3, the complete variable domain reads EPEVTQTPSHQVTQMGQEVILRCVPISNHLYFYWYRQILGQKVEFLVSFYNNEISEKSEIFDDQFSVERPDGSNFTLKIRSTKLEDSAMYFCASSNTGSSGNTIYFGEGSWLTVV.

The rearrangement joins TRBV30 to TRBJ1-5; D is ambiguous. Germline lookup yields CDR1 GTSNPN and CDR2 SVGIG (reference sequence). The ends were cut back, 1 base at V and 1 base at J, with 11 bases in the middle. There are 15 residues in the CDR3. CDR3 loop: CAWSGAAESNQPQHF. In DNA, the CDR3 is TGTGCCTGGAGTGGGGCCGCCGAGAGCAATCAGCCCCAGCATTTT.

A note on this clone: Other DNA sequences from this sample encode an identical CDR3 as well. Here the CDR3 DNA reads TGTGCCTGGAGTGGGACAGGGGGGTACGAGCAGTACTTC. This codes for CAWSGTGGYEQYF. This chain uses TRBV30 with TRBJ2-7; 10 bases map to TRBD1. The CDR3 runs 13 residues. V shed 1 base and J 4 bases; nucleotides not matched to a gene: 1. In germline, CDR1 is GTSNPN, CDR2 SVGIG (reference sequence).

The V gene is TRBV2, the J gene TRBJ1-2; possibly TRBD1 for D (6 bases). The CDR3 sequence is 17 residues long. Trimming removed 6 bases at V and 5 bases at J, with 25 bases between. CDR1 SNHLY and CDR2 FYNNEI come from the germline V gene. In DNA form, the CDR3 reads TGTGCCAGCAGGGGCCGGGCAGGGGCCATTCCTAGGTATGGCTACACCTTC. Protein: CASRGRAGAIPRYGYTF.

The V call is TRBV18, the J call TRBJ2-3, with a possible D match to TRBD1 (5 bases). Deletions cut 4 bases from V and 5 bases from J, with 13 bases between. The CDR3 totals 14 residues. CDR1 and CDR2 from the germline V gene are KGHSH and LQKENI. CDR3 residues: CASSLGRDRDTQYF. Written as DNA, the CDR3 is TGTGCCAGCTCACTCGGAAGAGACAGAGATACGCAGTATTTT.

The V and J genes are TRBV6-6 and TRBJ1-1, with TRBD1 matching 7 bases. The trim removed 5 bases at V and 4 bases at J, leaving 10 bases unmatched. CDR1 and CDR2 (germline): MNHNY, SVGAGI (reference sequence). The CDR3 length is 15 residues. The CDR3 sequence: CASSGNRGASTEAFF. The CDR3 coding sequence is TGTGCCAGCAGTGGAAACAGGGGAGCTAGCACTGAAGCTTTCTTT.

The CDR3 sequence: CASSHPGDAGGLSSYNEQFF. In DNA form, the CDR3 reads TGCGCCAGCAGCCACCCCGGAGACGCGGGGGGCCTCAGCTCCTACAATGAGCAGTTCTTC. The chain links TRBV4-1 to TRBJ2-1; 8 nucleotides align to TRBD2. V shed 3 bases and J 0 bases; nucleotides not matched to a gene: 16. The germline V gene has CDR1 MGHRA and CDR2 YSYEKL. This CDR3 is 20 amino acids long.

The V call is TRBV27, the J call TRBJ2-1; 7 bases line up with TRBD1. Unmatched junction bases numbered 9, after V lost 3 bases and J lost 7 bases. Germline V gene data show CDR1 as MNHEY and CDR2 as SMNVEV (reference sequence). The CDR3 length is 15 residues. The CDR3 nucleotides read TGTGCCAGCAGTTTCCTTAAGACAGGGTGGAATGAGCAGTTCTTC. Translation: CASSFLKTGWNEQFF.

The chain links TRBV6-5 to TRBJ1-1; 7 bases are a match to TRBD1. V lost 7 bases to trimming and J lost 0 bases; unmatched junction nucleotides: 8. The germline V gene encodes CDR1 MNHEY and CDR2 SVGAGI. This CDR3 contains 15 residues. CDR3 loop: CASKGGQYMNTEAFF. The CDR3 DNA is TGTGCCAGCAAAGGGGGACAGTACATGAACACTGAAGCTTTCTTT.

The chain is built from TRBV6-2 or TRBV6-3 and TRBJ1-6; tentative D call: TRBD1 (5 bases). Deletions cut 2 bases from V and 10 bases from J, with 9 bases between. This CDR3 has 13 amino acids. CDR1 and CDR2 (germline): MNHEY, SVGEGT. CDR3 protein: CASSYNRLSPLHF. The CDR3 nucleotides are TGTGCCAGCAGTTACAACAGGCTCTCACCCCTCCACTTT.

This chain joins TRBV7-2 and TRBJ1-4; D might be TRBD1 (6 bases). The germline gives CDR1 SGHTA, CDR2 FQGNSA. Trimming stripped 4 bases from V and 8 bases from J, with 14 bases between. The CDR3 runs 14 residues. This chain's CDR3 is CASSSGTGLEKLFF. For the CDR3, the DNA is TGTGCCAGCAGCTCGGGTACAGGGTTGGAAAAACTGTTTTTT.